This T cell receptor (beta chain) came from a study of blood T cells in healthy people across ages. Findings of the study overall: With unsorted PBMCs, a conclusive comparison of naive versus antigen-experienced cells was not possible. A strong correlation between TCR beta diversity and naive T cell percentage was seen. Older age coincided with a roughly linear decline in TCR beta diversity per million T cells.

Sample-barcoded 5' priming and a J-beta primer mix drove a second PCR of 7 to 11 cycles. TCRdb used MiXCR to reprocess the 5' RACE reads, holding one entry per CDR3 protein. The data contain more than 700,000 distinct CDR3 sequences, about 53% of them seen just once; the ten biggest clones take up around 41%. Remarks on this clonotype: Antigen: not known. An end of the junction does not agree with germline; a read error may underlie this.

Germline V gene data show CDR1 as MNHNY and CDR2 as SVGAGI (reference sequence). The CDR3 totals 13 residues. The chain uses TRBV6-6 and TRBJ2-7; no clear D gene. The source material was blood. The TCR sequence derives from an elderly man in good health. The CDR3 reads CACSYDMWGEQYF. The CDR3 nucleotides read TGTGCCTGCAGTTACGATATGTGGGGCGAGCAGTACTTC.